This TCR beta chain was retrieved from a study of PD-1 blockade in classical Hodgkin lymphoma. Repertoires were generated with immunoSEQ multiplex PCR, while TCRdb's copy carries only in-frame clones and drops some. The profile shows about 27,000 clones, 75% to 90% of them singletons. The time point was: cycle 4 day 1 (C4D1), after five to seven weeks of nivolumab. Each patient experienced a relapse that followed autologous stem cell transplantation, and brentuximab vedotin exposure varied. Researchers report purifying CD4+ T cells from thawed PBMCs by magnetic negative selection. The V gene lost 2 bases and the J gene lost 7 bases, with 9 bases spanning the gap. This CDR3 comprises 13 residues. Germline CDR1 reads SEHNR; CDR2 reads FQNEAQ (reference sequence). In the case of this clone: Antigen: not known.

General study findings and limits: Patients starting nivolumab under 1 year after ASCT were excluded.

The sample in question was CD4+ T cells from blood, obtained before the fourth cycle of nivolumab. This clonotype was sampled from a human donor with classical Hodgkin lymphoma. The chain is built from TRBV7-9 and TRBJ2-1, with D unclear. CDR3 nucleotides: TGTGCCAGCAGCTTAATCGAATTGAATGAGCAGTTCTTC. Its protein product is CASSLIELNEQFF.